What follows describes a single T cell receptor (beta chain). Its antigen is still unknown. This record comes from a study of cytomegalovirus exposure and HLA in healthy donors. Study in general: Within the Caucasian-associated ancestry cluster were around 81% of the approximately 400 genotyped donors.

CDR3 length: 13 residues. The germline CDR1 and CDR2 sequences are LGHNT and FRNRAP. V was cut by 0 bases and J by 2 bases, with 3 bases left in between. Broader study findings: In an earlier analysis, most TCR beta V segments were productive about 90% or about 30% of the time. Later analysis revealed greater clonal expansion in HLA-associated TCR beta chains than in equally common others. Across HLA loci, a later analysis found differing TCR association rates, with DRB1 most and HLA-C fewest.

The PCR contained 60 Vbeta and 13 Jbeta primers. Sequencing was performed with immunoSEQ multiplex PCR; in TCRdb, only in-frame clones are kept and a portion is missing. The data hold about 190,000 clones, with 75% to 90% observed a single time. The rearrangement links TRBV12-5 to TRBJ2-3, with D unresolved. The sequence derives from a man aged 40-55 years in good health and CMV-seropositive. The sample comprised PBMCs. The CDR3 DNA reads TGTGCTAGTGGTTTGGTAGCCACAGATACGCAGTATTTT. It is translated as CASGLVATDTQYF.